Each of the 32 T cell receptor beta chains below was sequenced from the same sample in a study of cytomegalovirus exposure and HLA in healthy donors. PCR amplification relied on 60 Vbeta primers (plus 13 Jbeta primers). Only in-frame clones appear in the TCRdb table, and some are missing; sequencing was by immunoSEQ multiplex PCR. The table lists under 80,000 clones, about 81% of them singletons. Input material: PBMCs. The receptors were gathered from a man aged 45 to 65 in good health and CMV-seropositive.

The CDR3 is CASSLTGLEQETQYF. In DNA form, the CDR3 reads TGTGCCAGCAGCCTCACAGGGTTGGAGCAAGAGACCCAGTACTTC. V and J are TRBV7-9 and TRBJ2-5; TRBD1 is a possible D gene (6 bases). V was cut by 5 bases and J by 2 bases, with 15 bases left in between. This CDR3 has 15 amino acids. The germline V gene has CDR1 SEHNR and CDR2 FQNEAQ (reference sequence). Full variable domain (missing parts from reference TRBV7-9 and TRBJ2-5): DTGVSQNPRHKITKRGQNVTFRCDPISEHNRLYWYRQTLGQGPEFLTYFQNEAQLEKSRLLSDRFSAERPKGSFSTLEIQRTEQGDSAMYLCASSLTGLEQETQYFGPGTRLLVL.

In its sample, this clone was seen a few times. Written as DNA, the CDR3 is TGTGCCAGCAGTTGGACAGAGAACACTGAAGCTTTCTTT. Translation: CASSWTENTEAFF. The V call is TRBV2, the J call TRBJ1-1; D perhaps matches TRBD1 (6 bases). The CDR3 runs to 13 residues. V lost 5 bases to trimming and J lost 1 base, with 8 bases between them. Germline CDR1 is SNHLY and CDR2 is FYNNEI.

This clone is a singleton in its sample. CDR3 coding DNA: TGCGCCAGCAGCTTGGTCCCCTCCTTTAGCGGTTCCTACAATGAGCAGTTCTTC. Protein: CASSLVPSFSGSYNEQFF. V and J are TRBV5-1 and TRBJ2-1; weak D call: TRBD2 (6 bases). The V gene lost 0 bases and the J gene lost 1 base, with 17 bases spanning the gap. Germline V lookup: CDR1 SGHRS, CDR2 YFSETQ. The CDR3 spans 18 residues.

The J gene is TRBJ2-7, the V gene TRBV5-1, with D possibly TRBD1 on 6 matching bases. CDR1 and CDR2 from the germline V gene are SGHRS and YFSETQ. With 3 bases removed from V and 6 bases from J, the gap between germline ends came to 19 bases. The CDR3 consists of 15 residues. CDR3 DNA sequence: TGCGCCAGCAGCTGGACTGGGGGCCCCTTGGGCGAGCAGTACTTC. Amino acids: CASSWTGGPLGEQYF.

The chain combines TRBV28 with TRBJ2-7; D possibly corresponds to TRBD2 (6 bases). V lost 6 bases and J 2 bases, leaving 8 bases between the germline ends. This CDR3 has 12 residues. Germline CDR1 MDHEN, CDR2 SYDVKM. The CDR3 DNA follows: TGTGCCAGCAGCGGCGGGGCCTACGAGCAGTACTTC. Amino acid sequence: CASSGGAYEQYF.

The gene calls are TRBV4-3 and TRBJ2-3; 9 bases are a match to TRBD2. V gave up 0 bases and J gave up 2 bases; unmatched junction bases: 15. This CDR3 comprises 20 residues. Germline assignment: CDR1 LGHNA and CDR2 YSLEER. CDR3 sequence (DNA): TGCGCCAGCAGCCAAGACCCCGATCCCCCAGCGGGGGGTTCCACAGATACGCAGTATTTT. Protein product: CASSQDPDPPAGGSTDTQYF.

V and J are TRBV6-1 and TRBJ2-1; perhaps TRBD1 as D (6 bases). With 1 base removed from V and 5 bases from J, the gap between germline ends came to 12 bases. The CDR3 has 15 residues. Germline V gene sequence: CDR1 MNHNS, CDR2 SASEGT. The CDR3 coding sequence is TGTGCCAGCAGTGAAGGCAGGGGCAAAAACAATGAGCAGTTCTTC. Protein sequence: CASSEGRGKNNEQFF.

There are a few counts of this clone. This chain connects TRBV7-6 to TRBJ1-5, with a weak D call TRBD1 (5 bases). V gave up 1 base and J gave up 4 bases, with 8 bases separating them. The CDR3 is 14 residues long. Germline loops: CDR1 SGHVS, CDR2 FNYEAQ. In nucleotides, the CDR3 is TGTGCCAGCAGCTTAGGGAGGGGAAATCAGCCCCAGCATTTT. As protein: CASSLGRGNQPQHF.

This chain joins TRBV11-3 and TRBJ2-3, with D unresolved. V dropped 3 bases and J dropped 0 bases, with 10 bases sitting between them. The CDR3 consists of 15 residues. The germline gives CDR1 SGHNT, CDR2 YENEEA. In nucleotides, the CDR3 is TGTGCCAGCAGCTTTGGAGCGTCTAGCACAGATACGCAGTATTTT. Amino acid sequence: CASSFGASSTDTQYF.

The CDR3 reads CASSFTGGTGNEQFF. In DNA, the CDR3 is TGTGCCAGCAGCTTTACGGGAGGGACCGGCAATGAGCAGTTCTTC. The chain links TRBV7-3 to TRBJ2-1, with TRBD2 matching over 8 bases. The CDR3 covers 15 residues. Germline CDR1 is SGHTA and CDR2 is FQGTGA. V lost 3 bases to trimming and J lost 6 bases; unmatched junction nucleotides: 7.

The chain joins TRBV7-2 to TRBJ2-5, with D possibly TRBD1 on 6 matching bases. CDR3 length: 15 residues. Trimming left V 5 bases short and J 6 bases short, with 19 bases between. Germline V gene sequence: CDR1 SGHTA, CDR2 FQGNSA. CDR3 DNA: TGTGCCAGCAGCAGCTCCTCGGACAGTGTAAAGACCCAGTACTTC. Protein product: CASSSSSDSVKTQYF.

The chain joins TRBV25-1 to TRBJ2-1, with 8 bases matching TRBD2. Per germline, CDR1 MGHDK and CDR2 SYGVNS. The CDR3 is made up of 13 amino acids. Trimming removed 6 bases from V and 8 bases from J; junction bases left unmatched: 6. The CDR3 DNA reads TGTGCCAGCAGGGGACTAGAGTTAGATGAGCAGTTCTTC. Residues: CASRGLELDEQFF.

The chain combines TRBV5-8 with TRBJ1-4; TRBD1 agrees at 8 bases. Germline assignment: CDR1 SGHTS and CDR2 YDEGEE. The CDR3 has 16 residues. Unmatched junction bases numbered 13, after V lost 6 bases and J lost 6 bases. DNA of the CDR3: TGTGCCAGCACCCCGACAGGGGACGTATCCTATGAAAAACTGTTTTTT. This gives the protein CASTPTGDVSYEKLFF.

The chain couples TRBV7-3 to TRBJ2-1; D might be TRBD2 (5 bases). Looked up from germline, CDR1 is SGHTA and CDR2 is FQGTGA. The CDR3 has 15 amino acids. V was clipped by 5 bases and J by 5 bases, with 16 bases between them. The CDR3 region has the DNA TGTGCCAGCAGCCCTACTAGTGTCGCTAACAATGAGCAGTTCTTC. This encodes CASSPTSVANNEQFF.

The chain couples TRBV13 to TRBJ1-2; 7 positions agree with TRBD1. The CDR3 extends over 15 amino acids. CDR1 is PRHDT, CDR2 FYEKMQ, per germline (reference sequence). Losses at the gene ends were 0 bases for V and 4 bases for J; bases not matched to a gene: 5. CDR3 sequence: CASSLGGTALYGYTF. CDR3 in DNA: TGTGCCAGCAGCTTAGGAGGGACAGCCCTCTATGGCTACACCTTC.

This sequence joins TRBV6-1 and TRBJ2-1; D is possibly TRBD1 (6 bases). The ends were cut back, 6 bases at V and 0 bases at J, with 12 bases in the middle. Germline V gives CDR1 MNHNS, CDR2 SASEGT. The CDR3 extends over 15 amino acids. The CDR3 DNA reads as TGTGCCAGCAGGGGAACAGGGAGCTCCTACAATGAGCAGTTCTTC. This codes for CASRGTGSSYNEQFF.

This clone was seen once. This rearrangement joins TRBV5-1 to TRBJ2-2; the D gene is possibly TRBD1 (7 bases). CDR3 length: 15 residues. V was shortened by 3 bases and J by 1 base, with 10 bases between the two germline ends. Germline values: CDR1 SGHRS, CDR2 YFSETQ. The CDR3 nucleotides read TGCGCCAGCAGCTGGGGGGACAGGAACACCGGGGAGCTGTTTTTT. Translation: CASSWGDRNTGELFF.

The chain couples TRBV19 to TRBJ2-7; 9 nucleotides agree with TRBD1. Germline V gene lookup returns CDR1 LNHDA and CDR2 SQIVND (reference sequence). The V and J ends lost 6 bases and 0 bases, in that order; junction bases with no gene match: 3. This CDR3 has 14 amino acids. The chain's CDR3 is CASSGTGSSYEQYF. Written as DNA, the CDR3 is TGTGCCAGTAGCGGGACAGGGAGCTCCTACGAGCAGTACTTC.

This clone was recorded only once. CDR3 sequence (DNA): TGTGCCAGCAGCGTAGACGGGGGGACAAGAGGGCAGTTCTTC. The encoded protein is CASSVDGGTRGQFF. The chain joins TRBV9 to TRBJ2-1; TRBD2 is a possible D gene (7 bases). The CDR3 is 14 residues long. Trimming removed 0 bases from V and 12 bases from J, with 16 bases in between. The germline V gene has CDR1 SGDLS and CDR2 YYNGEE.

The rearrangement uses TRBV10-3 and TRBJ1-6; TRBD1 agrees at 7 bases. The CDR3 length is 16 residues. Germline trimming cut 0 bases from V and 4 bases from J; bases unmatched to any gene: 3. CDR1 and CDR2 from the germline V gene are ENHRY and SYGVKD. CDR3 bases: TGTGCCATCAGTGAGTCGGCAGGGGGATATAATTCACCCCTCCACTTT. Protein sequence: CAISESAGGYNSPLHF.

The DNA for the CDR3 is TGTGCCAGCTCCGGGACAGGGACCTATGGCTACACCTTC. This translates into CASSGTGTYGYTF. The chain employs TRBV18 and TRBJ1-2; TRBD1 agrees at 9 bases. V gave up 6 bases and J gave up 4 bases; unmatched junction bases: 3. There are 13 residues in the CDR3. Looked up from germline, CDR1 is KGHSH and CDR2 is LQKENI.

This rearrangement joins TRBV5-1 to TRBJ2-7; D might be TRBD2 (5 bases). The germline gives CDR1 SGHRS, CDR2 YFSETQ. Trimming shortened V by 4 bases and J by 3 bases, and 17 bases separated the two germline ends. This CDR3 contains 15 residues. The CDR3 nucleotides are TGCGCCAGCAGCCCCGGCTCGGGCGGGTACTACGAGCAGTACTTC. Amino acid sequence: CASSPGSGGYYEQYF.

Only one count was recorded for this clone. The rearrangement links TRBV28 to TRBJ2-7; possible D gene TRBD2, 6 bases. CDR3 size: 13 residues. Germline CDR1 reads MDHEN; CDR2 reads SYDVKM. V lost 3 bases and J lost 2, with 8 bases in between. CDR3 sequence reads: CASSLAGTYEQYF. The CDR3 nucleotides read TGTGCCAGCAGTTTGGCGGGGACCTACGAGCAGTACTTC.

This clone has only a few counts. The chain is built from TRBV18 and TRBJ2-7; TRBD2 aligns across 9 bases. The DNA end lines up better with TRBJ2-1; the J call may be wrong. The CDR3 extends over 15 amino acids. CDR1 KGHSH and CDR2 LQKENI come from the germline V gene. CDR3 sequence: CASSRRTSDSCEQFF. For the CDR3, the DNA is TGTGCCAGCTCTCGTCGGACTAGCGACTCCTGCGAGCAGTTCTTC.

The chain has TRBV28 and TRBJ2-5, with D possibly TRBD2 on 5 matching bases. Germline values: CDR1 MDHEN, CDR2 SYDVKM. The CDR3 is 13 amino acids. Trimming removed 6 bases at V and 1 base at J, with 9 bases between. The CDR3 DNA sequence: TGTGCCAGCAGCCGGGGATTCCAAGAGACCCAGTACTTC. Amino acid sequence: CASSRGFQETQYF.

The chain employs TRBV28 and TRBJ2-7, with 10 bases aligning to TRBD2. Per the germline V gene, CDR1 is MDHEN and CDR2 is SYDVKM. The CDR3 totals 15 residues. V dropped 8 bases and J dropped 5; count of bases not matched to a gene: 12. The CDR3 here is CASSSGSIGLDEQYF. CDR3 DNA: TGTGCCAGCTCTAGCGGGAGTATAGGTTTGGACGAGCAGTACTTC.

The chain joins TRBV9 to TRBJ2-7, with TRBD1 matching 12 bases. Per the germline V gene, CDR1 is SGDLS and CDR2 is YYNGEE. This CDR3 has 16 amino acids. V was clipped by 4 bases and J by 6 bases; unmatched bases: 11. The CDR3 region is CASSTGQGASSAEQYF. CDR3 in DNA: TGTGCCAGCAGCACGGGACAGGGGGCCTCATCGGCCGAGCAGTACTTC.

The CDR3 loop reads CASTKTGFDEQYF. The CDR3 bases are TGTGCCAGCACCAAGACAGGGTTTGACGAGCAGTACTTC. The chain links TRBV2 to TRBJ2-7; TRBD1 agrees at 7 bases. Germline V gene data show CDR1 as SNHLY and CDR2 as FYNNEI. V shed 7 bases and J 5 bases; nucleotides not matched to a gene: 8. The CDR3 sequence is 13 residues long.

V is TRBV5-1 and J is TRBJ1-1; maybe TRBD1 (6 bases). This CDR3 is 15 amino acids long. Germline V gene data show CDR1 as SGHRS and CDR2 as YFSETQ. V was pared by 2 bases and J by 4 bases, with 15 bases between. For the CDR3, the DNA is TGCGCCAGCAGCTTCTCTGGGGGGGCGATCACTGAAGCTTTCTTT. This gives the protein CASSFSGGAITEAFF.

This clone showed up just a few times. The chain recombines TRBV4-2 with TRBJ2-1; 13 bases are shared with TRBD2. Trimming removed 4 bases from V and 7 bases from J; junction bases left unmatched: 7. From germline, CDR1 is LGHNA and CDR2 YNFKEQ. The CDR3 extends over 16 amino acids. CDR3 residues: CASSPELAGGLNEQFF. For the CDR3, the DNA is TGTGCCAGCAGCCCGGAACTAGCGGGGGGGCTGAATGAGCAGTTCTTC.

The chain uses TRBV25-1 and TRBJ2-1, with D unresolved. The V end lost 0 bases, the J end lost 7 bases, and 4 bases lay between the germline ends. Germline V gene data show CDR1 as MGHDK and CDR2 as SYGVNS. The CDR3 covers 12 residues. DNA of the CDR3: TGTGCCAGCAGTGAATATATAAATGAGCAGTTCTTC. Amino acid sequence: CASSEYINEQFF.

The chain uses TRBV6-5 and TRBJ1-3; TRBD1 agrees at 11 bases. V was clipped by 2 bases and J by 3 bases; unmatched bases: 0. Germline V gene sequence: CDR1 MNHEY, CDR2 SVGAGI. The CDR3 contains 15 residues. Here the CDR3 reads CASSYGTGGGNTIYF. CDR3 DNA sequence: TGTGCCAGCAGTTACGGGACAGGGGGTGGAAACACCATATATTTT.